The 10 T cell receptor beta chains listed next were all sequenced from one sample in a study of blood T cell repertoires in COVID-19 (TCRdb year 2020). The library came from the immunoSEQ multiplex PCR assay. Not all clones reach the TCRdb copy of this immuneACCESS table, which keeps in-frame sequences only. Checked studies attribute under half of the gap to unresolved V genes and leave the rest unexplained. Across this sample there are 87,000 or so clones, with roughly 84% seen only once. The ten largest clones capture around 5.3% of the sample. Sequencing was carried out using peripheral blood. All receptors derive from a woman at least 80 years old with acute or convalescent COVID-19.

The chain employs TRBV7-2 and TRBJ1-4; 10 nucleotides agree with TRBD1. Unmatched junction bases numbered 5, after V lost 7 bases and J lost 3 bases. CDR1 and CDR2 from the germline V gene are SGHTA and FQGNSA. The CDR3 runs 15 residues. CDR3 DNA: TGTGCCAGCAACGACAGGGGGCGGGCTAATGAAAAACTGTTTTTT. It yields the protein CASNDRGRANEKLFF.

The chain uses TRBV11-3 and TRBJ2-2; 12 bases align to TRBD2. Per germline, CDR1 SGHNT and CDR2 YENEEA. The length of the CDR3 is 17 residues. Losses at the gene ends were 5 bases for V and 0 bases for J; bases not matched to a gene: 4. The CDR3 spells CASSPGTSGPNTGELFF. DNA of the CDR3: TGTGCCAGCAGCCCCGGGACTAGCGGGCCGAACACCGGGGAGCTGTTTTTT.

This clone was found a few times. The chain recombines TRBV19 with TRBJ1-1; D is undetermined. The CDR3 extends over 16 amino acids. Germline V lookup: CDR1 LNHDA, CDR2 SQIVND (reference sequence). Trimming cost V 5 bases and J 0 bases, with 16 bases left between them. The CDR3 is CASSPYRFSMNTEAFF. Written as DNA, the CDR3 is TGTGCCAGTAGTCCGTACAGATTTTCCATGAACACTGAAGCTTTCTTT.

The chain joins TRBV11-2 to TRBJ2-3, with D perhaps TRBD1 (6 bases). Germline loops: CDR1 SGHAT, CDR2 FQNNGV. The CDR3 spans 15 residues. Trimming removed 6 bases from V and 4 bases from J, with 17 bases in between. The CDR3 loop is CASSPQGMSPDTQYF. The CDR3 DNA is TGTGCCAGCAGTCCGCAGGGGATGTCCCCAGATACGCAGTATTTT.

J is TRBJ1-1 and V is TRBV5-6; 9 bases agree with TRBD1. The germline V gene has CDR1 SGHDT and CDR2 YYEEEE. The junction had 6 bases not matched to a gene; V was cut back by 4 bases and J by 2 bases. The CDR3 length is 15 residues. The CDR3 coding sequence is TGTGCCAGCAGCAGACGGACAGGGGTCAACACTGAAGCTTTCTTT. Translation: CASSRRTGVNTEAFF.

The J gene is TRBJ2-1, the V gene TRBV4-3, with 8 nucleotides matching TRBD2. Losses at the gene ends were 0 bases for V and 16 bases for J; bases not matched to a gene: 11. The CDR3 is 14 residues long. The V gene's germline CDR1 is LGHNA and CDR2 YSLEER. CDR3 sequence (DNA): TGCGCCAGCAGCCAAGATTCAAGCGGGGGCCTTATTTTCTTC. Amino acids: CASSQDSSGGLIFF.

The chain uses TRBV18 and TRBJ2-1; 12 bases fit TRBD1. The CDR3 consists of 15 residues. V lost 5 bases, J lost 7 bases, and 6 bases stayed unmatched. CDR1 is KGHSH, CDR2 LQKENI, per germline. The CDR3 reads CASSVGTGGLNEQFF. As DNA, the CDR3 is TGTGCCAGCTCAGTCGGGACAGGGGGCTTGAATGAGCAGTTCTTC.

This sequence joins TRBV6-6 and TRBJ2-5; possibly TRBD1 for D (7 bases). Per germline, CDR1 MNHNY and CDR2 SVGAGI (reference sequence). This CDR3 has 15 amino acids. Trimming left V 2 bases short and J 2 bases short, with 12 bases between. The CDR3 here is CASSYAGTEQETQYF. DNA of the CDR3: TGTGCCAGCAGTTACGCGGGGACAGAGCAAGAGACCCAGTACTTC.

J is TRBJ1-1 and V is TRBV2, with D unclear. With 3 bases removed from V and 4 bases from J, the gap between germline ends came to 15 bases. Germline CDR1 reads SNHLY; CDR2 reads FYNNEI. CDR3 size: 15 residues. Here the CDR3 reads CASSERQTVGTEAFF. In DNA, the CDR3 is TGTGCCAGCAGTGAGAGACAAACGGTAGGCACTGAAGCTTTCTTT.

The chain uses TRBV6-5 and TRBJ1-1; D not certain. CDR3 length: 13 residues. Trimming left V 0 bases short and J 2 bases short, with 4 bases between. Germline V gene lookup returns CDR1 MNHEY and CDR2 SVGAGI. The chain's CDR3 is CASSYSTNTEAFF. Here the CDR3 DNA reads TGTGCCAGCAGTTACTCAACTAACACTGAAGCTTTCTTT.